A selection of T cell receptor beta chains follows, all from one sample in a study of T cells in localized non-small cell lung cancer. This table comes from immunoSEQ multiplex PCR, and its TCRdb copy is limited to in-frame clones, with some not included. In the table there are approximately 37,000 clones, around 90% of which are singletons. The sample in question was peripheral blood, obtained before any cancer treatment. The receptors were gathered from a man aged 18 to 49 with stage I lung adenocarcinoma. The CDR3 runs from the conserved cysteine through the conserved F or W. The order of the fields is J gene, D gene, V gene, clone size, CDR3 protein, CDR3 DNA. The D gene is left open where the match is weak. Not every row has a clone size; where given, it reads once, few, many or a size class.

>TRBJ1-2|-|TRBV9|-
CASSVDAGALFDGYTF
TGTGCCAGCAGCGTAGATGCAGGGGCGTTGTTTGATGGCTACACCTTC
>TRBJ1-5|-|TRBV6-1|-
CASTPGTHQPQHF
TGTGCCAGCACCCCAGGGACTCATCAGCCCCAGCATTTT
>TRBJ1-5|-|TRBV5-4|-
CASSLDDQPQHF
TGTGCCAGCAGCTTGGATGATCAGCCCCAGCATTTT
>TRBJ2-7|-|TRBV7-9|-
CASSADYEQYF
TGTGCCAGCAGCGCGGACTACGAGCAGTACTTC
>TRBJ2-1|-|TRBV9|-
CASSPGLYNEQFF
TGTGCCAGCAGCCCGGGACTTTACAATGAGCAGTTCTTC
>TRBJ2-2|TRBD2|TRBV7-2|-
CASSLDAGLAGANTGELFF
TGTGCCAGCAGCTTAGATGCGGGACTAGCGGGGGCGAACACCGGGGAGCTGTTTTTT
>TRBJ1-1|TRBD1|TRBV28|-
CASSSGGLNTEAFF
TGTGCCAGCAGTTCAGGGGGCCTGAACACTGAAGCTTTCTTT
>TRBJ1-2|-|TRBV19|-
CASSPGPRNYGYTF
TGTGCCAGTAGCCCGGGACCGAGAAACTATGGCTACACCTTC
>TRBJ1-4|-|TRBV7-9|-
CASSLVPGRGNEKLFF
TGTGCCAGCAGCTTAGTACCCGGAAGGGGGAATGAAAAACTGTTTTTT
>TRBJ2-7|TRBD1|TRBV7-8|-
CASSLDREEQYF
TGTGCCAGCAGCTTGGACAGGGAAGAGCAGTACTTC
>TRBJ1-5|-|TRBV6-6|-
CASSNPRRRNQPQHF
TGTGCCAGCAGTAATCCCCGGCGGCGCAATCAGCCCCAGCATTTT
>TRBJ1-6|-|TRBV4-2|-
CASSQELLRGRINSPLHF
TGTGCCAGCAGCCAAGAACTTTTACGGGGACGGATTAATTCACCCCTCCACTTT
>TRBJ2-7|TRBD1|TRBV2|-
CASGTGRYEQYF
TGTGCCAGCGGGACAGGGAGATACGAGCAGTACTTC
>TRBJ1-5|-|TRBV27|-
CASSFRGNQPQHF
TGTGCCAGCAGTTTTAGGGGAAATCAGCCCCAGCATTTT
>TRBJ2-5|-|TRBV6-6|-
CASSFPGVETQYF
TGTGCCAGCAGTTTCCCAGGGGTGGAGACCCAGTACTTC
>TRBJ1-2|TRBD1|TRBV7-2|-
CASSGWTGAVDGYTF
TGTGCCAGCAGCGGATGGACAGGGGCGGTAGATGGCTACACCTTC
>TRBJ1-1|-|TRBV6-5|-
CASRTPGSQAFF
TGTGCCAGCAGAACTCCAGGTTCTCAAGCTTTCTTT
>TRBJ1-1|-|TRBV6-5|-
CASKGAGNTEAFF
TGTGCCAGCAAAGGGGCCGGGAACACTGAAGCTTTCTTT
>TRBJ1-6|TRBD1|TRBV18|-
CASSPKTGDNSPLHF
TGTGCCAGCTCACCAAAGACAGGGGATAATTCACCCCTCCACTTT
>TRBJ2-1|TRBD2|TRBV9|-
CASSVGLSGGQDEQFF
TGTGCCAGCAGCGTAGGCCTAAGCGGGGGGCAGGATGAGCAGTTCTTC
>TRBJ2-5|TRBD2|TRBV5-1|-
CASSAGPEETQYF
TGCGCCAGTTCAGCGGGACCTGAAGAGACCCAGTACTTC
>TRBJ1-4|-|TRBV7-9|-
CASSPPGAVNEKLFF
TGTGCCAGCAGCCCACCAGGGGCAGTTAATGAAAAACTGTTTTTT
>TRBJ2-7|-|TRBV15|-
CATSRDRGPYEQYF
TGTGCCACCAGCAGAGACAGGGGACCCTACGAGCAGTACTTC
>TRBJ1-3|-|TRBV10-3|-
CAIRDTHSGNTIYF
TGTGCCATCAGGGACACACACTCTGGAAACACCATATATTTT
>TRBJ1-1|TRBD1|TRBV15|-
CATSSLSGGPEAFF
TGTGCCACCAGCAGCCTATCAGGGGGCCCTGAAGCTTTCTTT
>TRBJ2-1|-|TRBV27|-
CASSGAGSYNEQFF
TGTGCCAGCAGTGGGGCAGGCTCCTACAATGAGCAGTTCTTC
>TRBJ1-5|-|TRBV30|-
CAWNPGTPTDQPQHF
TGTGCCTGGAACCCCGGGACCCCGACTGATCAGCCCCAGCATTTT
>TRBJ1-2|-|TRBV6-5|-
CASTTGPKTNYGYTF
TGTGCCAGCACTACAGGGCCCAAGACTAACTATGGCTACACCTTC
>TRBJ1-5|-|TRBV10-3|-
CAISPTVSNQPQHF
TGTGCCATCAGTCCGACAGTTAGCAATCAGCCCCAGCATTTT
>TRBJ1-4|-|TRBV18|-
CASSIDQKLFF
TGTGCCAGCTCAATCGACCAGAAACTGTTTTTT
>TRBJ1-2|TRBD1|TRBV5-6|-
CASSPGTGYGYGYTF
TGTGCCAGCAGCCCCGGGACAGGGTACGGCTATGGCTACACCTTC
>TRBJ1-1|TRBD1|TRBV5-1|-
CASSLETGGNTEAFF
TGCGCCAGCAGCTTGGAGACAGGGGGGAACACTGAAGCTTTCTTT
>TRBJ2-7|-|TRBV7-9|-
CASMPEGFPNYEQYF
TGTGCCAGCATGCCTGAAGGTTTCCCCAATTACGAGCAGTACTTC
>TRBJ2-5|-|TRBV29-1|-
CSVDTGWQETQYF
TGCAGCGTTGACACAGGGTGGCAAGAGACCCAGTACTTC
>TRBJ1-1|TRBD1|TRBV27|-
CASSLYQQGQRAFF
TGTGCCAGCAGTTTATACCAGCAGGGACAGCGAGCTTTCTTT
>TRBJ2-1|TRBD1|TRBV19|-
CASTRNGQGSYNEQFF
TGTGCCAGTACCAGAAATGGACAGGGATCCTACAATGAGCAGTTCTTC
>TRBJ1-3|-|TRBV6-1|-
CASSEVGNSGNTIYF
TGTGCCAGCAGTGAAGTGGGCAACTCTGGAAACACCATATATTTT
>TRBJ1-2|-|TRBV9|-
CASSPIDGANYGYTF
TGTGCCAGCAGCCCCATAGACGGAGCTAACTATGGCTACACCTTC
>TRBJ2-7|-|TRBV7-3|-
CASSLSPGGSYEQYF
TGTGCCAGCAGCTTAAGTCCTGGAGGCTCCTACGAGCAGTACTTC
>TRBJ1-4|-|TRBV18|-
CASSPPGDFATNEKLFF
TGTGCCAGCTCACCACCCGGAGATTTCGCAACTAATGAAAAACTGTTTTTT
>TRBJ1-5|-|TRBV27|-
CASSPYSNQPQHF
TGTGCCAGCAGCCCCTATAGCAATCAGCCCCAGCATTTT
>TRBJ1-1|-|TRBV5-5|-
CASSLTRGEAFF
TGTGCCAGCAGCTTGACCAGGGGTGAAGCTTTCTTT
>TRBJ1-5|-|TRBV27|once
CASSSQGFPGQPQHF
TGTGCCAGCAGTTCGCAGGGGTTTCCGGGTCAGCCCCAGCATTTT
>TRBJ2-7|TRBD1|TRBV6-5|-
CASRQKTGGIYEQYF
TGTGCCAGCAGACAGAAGACAGGGGGGATCTACGAGCAGTACTTC
>TRBJ1-1|-|TRBV5-5|once
CASSSLDGYHTEAFF
TGTGCCAGCAGCTCCTTAGACGGCTACCACACTGAAGCTTTCTTT
>TRBJ1-1|TRBD1|TRBV29-1|-
CSSQQGRFTEAFF
TGCAGCTCCCAACAGGGGAGATTCACTGAAGCTTTCTTT
>TRBJ1-1|TRBD1|TRBV15|few
CATSRDRGGQGPAFF
TGTGCCACCAGCAGAGATCGAGGTGGACAGGGCCCAGCTTTCTTT
>TRBJ2-1|-|TRBV10-2|-
CASRGVWGGNFYEQFF
TGCGCCAGCAGGGGCGTTTGGGGGGGCAACTTCTATGAGCAGTTCTTC
>TRBJ1-1|-|TRBV28|once
CASSPVGWSLDTEAFF
TGTGCCAGCAGTCCGGTTGGGTGGTCTCTGGACACTGAAGCTTTCTTT
>TRBJ1-2|TRBD1|TRBV7-8|-
CASSPPGTGGYTF
TGTGCCAGCAGCCCTCCCGGGACAGGTGGCTACACCTTC
>TRBJ2-7|TRBD1|TRBV19|-
CASRRTGIDEQYF
TGTGCCAGTAGAAGGACAGGGATCGACGAGCAGTACTTC
>TRBJ1-2|-|TRBV30|-
CASFPPLGIYGYTF
TGTGCCTCCTTCCCCCCCCTAGGTATCTATGGCTACACCTTC
>TRBJ1-4|-|TRBV2|-
CASTNVRNEKLFF
TGTGCCAGCACCAACGTTAGAAATGAAAAACTGTTTTTT